The T cell receptor (beta chain) under discussion was sequenced for a study of beta chain features in type 1 diabetes. The study's findings and limits: In every one of the four CD4+ subsets, TCRB CDR3s were moderately but significantly shorter in Type 1 diabetes patients. A definitive answer on HLA type influencing TCRB rearrangement was not reached here.

cDNA synthesis used the whole RNA isolate, giving expressed TCRB sequences. Clones were read by immunoSEQ multiplex PCR, and TCRdb kept only the in-frame ones, dropping some. This sample yields over 700,000 clones, of which under 20% are seen a single time; about 0.02% belongs to the top ten. Concerning this clone: Its target is unknown.

The clonotype comes from a woman aged 18-29 years in good health. Sequencing was performed on naive CD4+ T cells from blood.

The CDR3 nucleotides read TGTGCCAGCACCAGGGGGAACGAGGATGAAGCTTTCTTT. Translated, it gives CASTRGNEDEAFF. This chain uses TRBV5-6 with TRBJ1-1; TRBD1 aligns across 7 bases. The ends lost 6 bases at V and 7 bases at J; junction bases unmatched: 9. This CDR3 region has 13 residues. In germline, CDR1 is SGHDT, CDR2 YYEEEE.